The rows below give T cell receptor beta chains drawn from one sample of a study of blood T cell repertoires in COVID-19. Libraries were prepared by immunoSEQ multiplex PCR; TCRdb keeps only in-frame clonotypes and omits some of them. This table has around 250,000 clones, around 86% appearing once. The sample consisted of PBMCs or T cells enriched from blood (not recorded which). Receptors were obtained from a woman aged 50 to 60 who had recovered from COVID-19. CDR3s include the opening cysteine and the closing phenylalanine or tryptophan. The D gene is left open where the match is weak. Only some rows state a clone size, as once, few, many or a class for expanded clones.

size: .; V: TRBV27; J: TRBJ2-7; length: 14; D: TRBD2; DNA: TGTGCCAGCAGTTCTAGCGGGAGCTCCTACGAGCAGTACTTC; CDR3: CASSSSGSSYEQYF
size: once; V: TRBV4-2; J: TRBJ1-5; length: 15; D: .; DNA: TGTGCCAGCAGCCAAGGAACAGGTTTCAATCAGCCCCAGCATTTT; CDR3: CASSQGTGFNQPQHF
size: .; V: TRBV6-5; J: TRBJ2-1; length: 14; D: TRBD2; DNA: TGTGCCAGCACCCGCGGGGGGAAATGGGATGAGCAGTTCTTC; CDR3: CASTRGGKWDEQFF
size: few; V: TRBV10-3; J: TRBJ1-1; length: 13; D: .; DNA: TGTGCCATCAGCTGGACAGACAACACTGAAGCTTTCTTT; CDR3: CAISWTDNTEAFF
size: .; V: TRBV3-1/TRBV3-2; J: TRBJ1-2; length: 13; D: .; DNA: TGTGCCAGCAGCACAGGACACATCTATGGCTACACCTTC; CDR3: CASSTGHIYGYTF
size: once; V: TRBV9; J: TRBJ1-5; length: 18; D: TRBD1; DNA: TGTGCCAGTATACCACGGCCGGGACAGGGCTGCGGCAATCAGCCCCAGCATTTT; CDR3: CASIPRPGQGCGNQPQHF
size: .; V: TRBV25-1; J: TRBJ2-3; length: 16; D: TRBD2; DNA: TGTGCCAGCAGTGCCCGACTAGCAGAAAGCACAGATACGCAGTATTTT; CDR3: CASSARLAESTDTQYF
size: .; V: TRBV27; J: TRBJ2-7; length: 14; D: .; DNA: TGTGCCAGCAGTTTATCCAGGACAACCTACGAGCAGTACTTC; CDR3: CASSLSRTTYEQYF
size: .; V: TRBV15; J: TRBJ2-7; length: 18; D: TRBD1; DNA: TGTGCCACCAGCGGGCTCCTTTTGCCGGGACAGCTCTCCTACGAGCAGTGCTTC; CDR3: CATSGLLLPGQLSYEQCF
size: .; V: TRBV10-3; J: TRBJ2-1; length: 17; D: .; DNA: TGTGCCATCAGTGGCGGTGGGGGGGGCGATTCCTACAATGAGCAGTTCTTC; CDR3: CAISGGGGGDSYNEQFF
size: once; V: TRBV4-2; J: TRBJ2-3; length: 15; D: .; DNA: TGTGCCAGCAGCCAAGAGGCGGCCCACACAGATACGCAGTATTTT; CDR3: CASSQEAAHTDTQYF
size: .; V: TRBV27; J: TRBJ1-5; length: 16; D: .; DNA: TGTGCCAGCAGTCCCGCGGGCGGTCCGACCAATCAGCCCCAGCATTTT; CDR3: CASSPAGGPTNQPQHF
size: once; V: TRBV5-1; J: TRBJ2-5; length: 13; D: TRBD1; DNA: TGCGCCAGCAGCCGGGACAGAGTAGAGACCCAGTACTTC; CDR3: CASSRDRVETQYF
size: .; V: TRBV4-3; J: TRBJ1-1; length: 15; D: .; DNA: TGCGCCAGCAGCCAAGATGGTGCGGGGAACACTGAAGCTTTCTTT; CDR3: CASSQDGAGNTEAFF
size: .; V: TRBV3-1/TRBV3-2; J: TRBJ2-1; length: 15; D: .; DNA: TGTGCCAGCAGCCAAGTTCCCCCACAGGGCAATGAGCAGTTCTTC; CDR3: CASSQVPPQGNEQFF
size: few; V: TRBV19; J: TRBJ1-5; length: 16; D: .; DNA: TGTGCCAGTAGTACCACGGCCAGGGGTAGCAATCAGCCCCAGCATTTT; CDR3: CASSTTARGSNQPQHF
size: .; V: TRBV6-6; J: TRBJ2-2; length: 13; D: .; DNA: TGTGCCAGCAGTACGGGGTACTTCGGGGAGCTGTTTTTT; CDR3: CASSTGYFGELFF
size: .; V: TRBV18; J: TRBJ2-2; length: 18; D: .; DNA: TGTGCCAGCTCGCCCGTCGTGCGGAACGGACTAAACACCGGGGAGCTGTTTTTT; CDR3: CASSPVVRNGLNTGELFF
size: .; V: TRBV24-1; J: TRBJ2-3; length: 15; D: TRBD2; DNA: TGTGCCACCAGGGAGCGGGAACCCATTACAGATACGCAGTATTTT; CDR3: CATREREPITDTQYF
size: .; V: TRBV28; J: TRBJ1-1; length: 13; D: .; DNA: TGTGCCAGCAGTTTAGGGGAGAGCTCTGAAGCTTTCTTT; CDR3: CASSLGESSEAFF
size: .; V: TRBV11-3; J: TRBJ2-1; length: 15; D: .; DNA: TGTGCCAGCAGCTTAGGATCGAGGGCGAGCCACGAGCAGTTCTTC; CDR3: CASSLGSRASHEQFF
size: .; V: TRBV7-2; J: TRBJ1-5; length: 16; D: .; DNA: TGTGCCAGCAGCGACGGGAGGAGAAAAAGCAATCAGCCCCAGCATTTT; CDR3: CASSDGRRKSNQPQHF
size: .; V: TRBV7-6; J: TRBJ1-4; length: 15; D: TRBD1; DNA: TGTGCCAGCACCCCTACGGGACAGCATAATGAAAAACTGTTTTTT; CDR3: CASTPTGQHNEKLFF
size: .; V: TRBV3-1/TRBV3-2; J: TRBJ2-7; length: 12; D: .; DNA: TGTGCCAGCAGCCATGGGACTTACGAGCAGTACTTC; CDR3: CASSHGTYEQYF
size: .; V: TRBV5-1; J: TRBJ2-3; length: 14; D: TRBD2; DNA: TGCGCCAGTAGGGAAAGCGGGAGTGGAGATACGCAGTATTTT; CDR3: CASRESGSGDTQYF